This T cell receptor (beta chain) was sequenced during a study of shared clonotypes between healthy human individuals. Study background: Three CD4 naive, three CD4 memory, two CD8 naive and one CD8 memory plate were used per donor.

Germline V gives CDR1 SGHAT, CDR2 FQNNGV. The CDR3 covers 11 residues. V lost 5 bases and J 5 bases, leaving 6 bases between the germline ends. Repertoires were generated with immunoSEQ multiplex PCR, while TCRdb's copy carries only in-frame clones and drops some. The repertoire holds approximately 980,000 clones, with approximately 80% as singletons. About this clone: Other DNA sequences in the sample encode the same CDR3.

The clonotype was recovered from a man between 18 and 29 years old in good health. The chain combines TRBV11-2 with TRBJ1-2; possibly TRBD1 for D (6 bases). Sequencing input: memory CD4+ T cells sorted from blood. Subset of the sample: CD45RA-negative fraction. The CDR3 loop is CASSQGYGYTF. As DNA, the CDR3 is TGTGCCAGCAGCCAGGGGTATGGCTACACCTTC.